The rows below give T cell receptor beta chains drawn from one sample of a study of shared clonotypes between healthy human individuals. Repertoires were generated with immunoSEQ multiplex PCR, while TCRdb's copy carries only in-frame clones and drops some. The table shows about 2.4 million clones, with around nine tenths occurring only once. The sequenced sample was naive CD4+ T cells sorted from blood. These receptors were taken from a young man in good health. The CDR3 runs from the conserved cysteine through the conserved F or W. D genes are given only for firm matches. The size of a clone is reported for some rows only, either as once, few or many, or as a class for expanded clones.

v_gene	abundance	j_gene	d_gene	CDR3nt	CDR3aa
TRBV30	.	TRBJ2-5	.	TGTGCCTGGAGTGTACGAGTGGCAGGGGCAGAGACCCAGTACTTC	CAWSVRVAGAETQYF
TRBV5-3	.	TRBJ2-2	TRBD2	TGTGCCAGAAGCCCTGGACTAGCGGCCAAGAACACCGGGGAGCTGTTTTTT	CARSPGLAAKNTGELFF
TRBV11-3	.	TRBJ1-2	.	TGTGCCAGCAGCTTAGATGGTGATGGCTACACCTTC	CASSLDGDGYTF
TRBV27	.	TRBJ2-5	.	TGTGCCAGCAGTAGGAGGGGTGAGGAGACCCAGTACTTC	CASSRRGEETQYF
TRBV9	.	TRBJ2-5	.	TGTGCCAGCAGCGAGAGGGTATTTGGCCCTACGACCCAGTACTTC	CASSERVFGPTTQYF
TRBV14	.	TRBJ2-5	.	TGTGCCAGCAGCCGCGTGGGAGAGACCCAGTACTTC	CASSRVGETQYF
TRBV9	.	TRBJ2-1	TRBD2	TGTGCCAGCAGCGATAGACTAGCGGGTTTGGATGAGCAGTTCTTC	CASSDRLAGLDEQFF
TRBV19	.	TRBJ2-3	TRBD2	TGTGCCAGTATCTCGACTAGCGGGAGGACAGATACGCAGTATTTT	CASISTSGRTDTQYF
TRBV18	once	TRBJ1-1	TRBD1	TGTGCCAGCTCACCCAAGATCGGGACAGGGAAGCGTGTCACTGAAGCTTTCTTT	CASSPKIGTGKRVTEAFF
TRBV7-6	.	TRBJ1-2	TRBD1	TGTGCCAGCAGCTTAGACAGGGGAGTCTCTAGGGGCTACACCTTC	CASSLDRGVSRGYTF
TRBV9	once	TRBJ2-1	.	TGTGCCAGCAGCGTAGATGACAGAACCAACAATGAGCAGTTCTTC	CASSVDDRTNNEQFF
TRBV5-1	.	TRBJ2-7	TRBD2	TGCGCCAGCAGCTTGGCCCCAGCTAGCGGGAGCGAGCAGTACTTC	CASSLAPASGSEQYF
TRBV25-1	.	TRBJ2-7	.	TGTGCCAGCCGATCCATGCGTTACGAGCAGTACTTC	CASRSMRYEQYF
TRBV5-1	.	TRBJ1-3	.	TGCGCCAGCAGCATGGACAGACTTCCCTCTGGAAACACCATATATTTT	CASSMDRLPSGNTIYF